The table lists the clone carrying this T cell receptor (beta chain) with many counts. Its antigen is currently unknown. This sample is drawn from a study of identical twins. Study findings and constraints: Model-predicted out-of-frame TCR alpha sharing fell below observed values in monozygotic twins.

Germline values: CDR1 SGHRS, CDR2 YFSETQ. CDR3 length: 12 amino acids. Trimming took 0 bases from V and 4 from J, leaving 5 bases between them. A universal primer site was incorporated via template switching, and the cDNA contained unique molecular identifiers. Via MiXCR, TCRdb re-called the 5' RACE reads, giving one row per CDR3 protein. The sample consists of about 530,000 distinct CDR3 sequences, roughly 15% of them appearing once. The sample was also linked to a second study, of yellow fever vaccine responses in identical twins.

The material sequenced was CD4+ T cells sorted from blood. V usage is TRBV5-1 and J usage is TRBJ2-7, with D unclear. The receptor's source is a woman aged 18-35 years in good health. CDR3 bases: TGCGCCAGCAGCTTGGTGGCTTACGAGCAGTACTTC. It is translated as CASSLVAYEQYF.